The 27 T cell receptor beta chains in this list originate from one sample, sequenced in a study of early T cells in non-severe SARS-CoV-2 infection. TCRdb reprocessed the 5' RACE reads via MiXCR and lists one record per CDR3 protein. This table holds fewer than 85,000 distinct CDR3 sequences, 15% found once. Sequencing input: whole blood. These receptors were obtained from an adult who was a healthcare worker with PCR-confirmed SARS-CoV-2 infection or an uninfected control (not recorded which).

This chain uses TRBV27 with TRBJ2-1; 7 bases agree with TRBD2. Germline V gene data show CDR1 as MNHEY and CDR2 as SMNVEV (reference sequence). The CDR3 runs 16 residues. The trim removed 5 bases at V and 0 bases at J, leaving 7 bases unmatched. The DNA of the CDR3 is TGTGCCAGCAGTCCCTCAAGCGGGGACTCCTACAATGAGCAGTTCTTC. This translates into CASSPSSGDSYNEQFF.

This clonotype was seen more than once but under ten times. The chain couples TRBV7-6 to TRBJ2-1; D uncertain. V was trimmed by 4 bases and J by 1 base, leaving 8 bases between them. The CDR3 loop spans 14 amino acids. Germline CDR1 and CDR2: SGHVS and FNYEAQ. CDR3 amino acids: CASSSAGSYNEQFF. Here the CDR3 DNA reads TGTGCCAGCAGCTCAGCCGGATCCTACAATGAGCAGTTCTTC.

In this sample, this clonotype turned up many times. The chain links TRBV7-8 to TRBJ2-1, with 12 bases identical to TRBD2. This CDR3 has 15 amino acids. With V trimmed by 5 bases and J by 7 bases, 6 bases remained unmatched. Germline values: CDR1 SGHVS, CDR2 FQNEAQ. The CDR3 nucleotides are TGTGCCAGCAGCCACCTAGCGGGAGGGCCGAATGAGCAGTTCTTC. Protein sequence: CASSHLAGGPNEQFF.

A few counts support this clonotype. This rearrangement joins TRBV2 to TRBJ1-2; 8 nucleotides align to TRBD1. V shed 6 bases and J 7 bases; nucleotides not matched to a gene: 13. Germline loops: CDR1 SNHLY, CDR2 FYNNEI. The CDR3 extends over 15 amino acids. The CDR3 nucleotides read TGTGCCAGCAGGGGAACGGGCCAGGGGGCTACTGGCTACACCTTC. Translated: CASRGTGQGATGYTF.

This clonotype was counted ten times or more. The chain carries TRBV5-6 and TRBJ2-1; D is uncertain. V was pared by 0 bases and J by 12 bases, with 10 bases between. Germline-derived CDR1 and CDR2 are SGHDT and YYEEEE. This CDR3 contains 12 residues. The CDR3 sequence: CASSLAADWQFF. The CDR3 DNA sequence: TGTGCCAGCAGCTTGGCCGCTGACTGGCAGTTCTTC. The full variable domain, in which reference TRBV5-6 and TRBJ2-1 provide the parts outside the CDR3, is DAGVTQSPTHLIKTRGQQVTLRCSPKSGHDTVSWYQQALGQGPQFIFQYYEEEERQRGNFPDRFSGHQFPNYSSELNVNALLLGDSALYLCASSLAADWQFFGPGTRLTVL.

There are a few counts of this clonotype. This chain links TRBV13 with TRBJ2-7; 12 nucleotides line up with TRBD1. Per germline, CDR1 PRHDT and CDR2 FYEKMQ (reference sequence). The trim removed 4 bases at V and 3 bases at J, leaving 13 bases unmatched. CDR3 size: 18 residues. The CDR3 coding sequence is TGTGCCAGCAGCTCCGCCGGGACAGGGGGCATATCTTTCTACGAGCAGTACTTC. Translating gives CASSSAGTGGISFYEQYF.

By share, this clonotype counts as medium-sized. The chain combines TRBV27 with TRBJ2-1; 7 bases are a match to TRBD2. V shed 0 bases, J shed 4 bases, and the junction held 9 bases outside the gene matches. The CDR3 contains 17 residues. Germline loops: CDR1 MNHEY, CDR2 SMNVEV (reference sequence). The CDR3 protein is CASSLSGPERGYNEQFF. For the CDR3, the DNA is TGTGCCAGCAGTTTATCGGGTCCGGAGCGGGGTTACAATGAGCAGTTCTTC.

V is TRBV29-1 and J is TRBJ2-7, with no clear D. Trimming removed 1 base from V and 5 bases from J, with 12 bases in between. Germline V gene data show CDR1 as SQVTM and CDR2 as ANQGSEA. The CDR3 has 13 residues. This CDR3 is CSVEALSLDEQYF. The CDR3 DNA is TGCAGCGTTGAAGCTTTGTCGTTGGACGAGCAGTACTTC.

This chain uses TRBV13 with TRBJ2-5; no definite D call. Germline V CDR1 and CDR2: PRHDT, FYEKMQ (reference sequence). V lost 4 bases, J lost 1 base, and 7 bases lay in between. The CDR3 covers 13 residues. The CDR3 here is CASSSATQETQYF. CDR3 in DNA: TGTGCCAGCAGCTCGGCTACCCAAGAGACCCAGTACTTC. The full variable domain, in which reference TRBV13 and TRBJ2-5 provide the parts outside the CDR3, is AAGVIQSPRHLIKEKRETATLKCYPIPRHDTVYWYQQGPGQDPQFLISFYEKMQSDKGSIPDRFSAQQFSDYHSELNMSSLELGDSALYFCASSSATQETQYFGPGTRLLVL.

This clonotype was detected a few times. CDR3 sequence (DNA): TGTGCCAGCAGTTTAAGGGGTGAGCAGCCCCAGCATTTT. This encodes CASSLRGEQPQHF. The V call is TRBV27, the J call TRBJ1-5, with TRBD1 as a possible D gene (5 bases). Trimming took 2 bases from V and 7 from J, leaving 9 bases between them. The CDR3 covers 13 residues. Germline V CDR1 and CDR2: MNHEY, SMNVEV (reference sequence).

The chain recombines TRBV29-1 with TRBJ2-7; TRBD2 matches at 8 bases. The germline gives CDR1 SQVTM, CDR2 ANQGSEA. V gave up 5 bases and J gave up 4 bases; unmatched junction bases: 13. There are 15 residues in the CDR3. The CDR3, as DNA: TGCAGCGTTTGGGGAAGCGGGAGTGAGAAATACGAGCAGTACTTC. This sequence encodes CSVWGSGSEKYEQYF.

The rearrangement links TRBV7-2 to TRBJ2-5; 11 bases map to TRBD1. Unmatched junction bases numbered 4, after V lost 5 bases and J lost 2 bases. Germline-derived CDR1 and CDR2 are SGHTA and FQGNSA. The CDR3 sequence is 15 residues long. The CDR3 reads CTSSQDRGRQETQYF. The CDR3 DNA sequence: TGTACCAGCAGCCAGGACAGGGGGCGGCAAGAGACCCAGTACTTC.

This clonotype has just one count. The genes are TRBV5-1 and TRBJ2-1, with D hard to call. Germline V lookup: CDR1 SGHRS, CDR2 YFSETQ. This CDR3 contains 13 residues. The V end was cut by 0 bases, the J end by 5 bases, with 6 bases between. In nucleotides, the CDR3 is TGCGCCAGCAGCTTGGGACGGCACAATGAGCAGTTCTTC. Protein product: CASSLGRHNEQFF.

In this sample, this clonotype turned up many times. V gene TRBV2 combines with J gene TRBJ2-1, with unresolved D. Germline-derived CDR1 and CDR2 are SNHLY and FYNNEI. CDR3 size: 15 residues. With 2 bases removed from V and 8 bases from J, the gap between germline ends came to 16 bases. The DNA for the CDR3 is TGTGCCAGCAGTGAATCCCCAGGATCAGCCTATGAGCAGTTCTTC. Translated: CASSESPGSAYEQFF.

This sequence joins TRBV20-1 and TRBJ2-2, with 9 positions matching TRBD1. CDR1 and CDR2 (germline): DFQATT, SNEGSKA (reference sequence). V lost 4 bases, J lost 7 bases, and 10 bases stayed unmatched. The CDR3 loop spans 15 amino acids. As DNA, the CDR3 is TGCAGTGCTATCGCCCACAGGGGGCTGGTCGGGGAGCTGTTTTTT. Protein product: CSAIAHRGLVGELFF.

In this sample, this clonotype turned up many times. The genes are TRBV7-2 and TRBJ1-1; D not certain. Trimming took 5 bases from V and 1 from J, leaving 11 bases between them. The CDR3 is 14 residues long. Germline-derived CDR1 and CDR2 are SGHTA and FQGNSA. CDR3 amino acids: CASSRSQANTEAFF. The CDR3 coding sequence is TGTGCCAGCAGCAGAAGCCAGGCGAACACTGAAGCTTTCTTT. The full variable domain, in which reference TRBV7-2 and TRBJ1-1 provide the parts outside the CDR3, is GAGVSQSPSNKVTEKGKDVELRCDPISGHTALYWYRQSLGQGLEFLIYFQGNSAPDKSGLPSDRFSAERTGGSVSTLTIQRTQQEDSAVYLCASSRSQANTEAFFGQGTRLTVV.

At least ten counts were recorded for this clonotype. The rearrangement uses TRBV12-3 or TRBV12-4 and TRBJ1-4; perhaps TRBD1 as D (5 bases). This CDR3 spans 14 amino acids. Trimming stripped 6 bases from V and 4 bases from J, with 12 bases between. CDR3 DNA sequence: TGTGCCAGCAGGCTGACAGTGGATAATGAAAAACTGTTTTTT. Translation: CASRLTVDNEKLFF.

This clonotype was seen more than once but under ten times. The chain joins TRBV27 to TRBJ2-3, with 12 bases fitting TRBD2. CDR3 length: 15 residues. Per germline, CDR1 MNHEY and CDR2 SMNVEV (reference sequence). The V and J ends lost 10 bases and 4 bases, in that order; junction bases with no gene match: 9. This chain's CDR3 is CATALLAGGPDTQYF. CDR3 coding DNA: TGTGCCACCGCATTACTAGCGGGGGGACCAGATACGCAGTATTTT.

The chain recombines TRBV19 with TRBJ1-4, with 9 positions matching TRBD1. The CDR3 runs to 16 residues. CDR1 LNHDA and CDR2 SQIVND come from the germline V gene (reference sequence). With 10 bases clipped from V and 2 bases from J, the junction kept 11 bases outside the gene matches. CDR3 nucleotides: TGTGCCACTATGGACAGGGGAAGATCGACTAATGAAAAACTGTTTTTT. Translated, it gives CATMDRGRSTNEKLFF. The full variable domain, its missing parts supplied by reference TRBV19 and TRBJ1-4, is DGGITQSPKYLFRKEGQNVTLSCEQNLNHDAMYWYRQDPGQGLRLIYYSQIVNDFQKGDIAEGYSVSREKKESFPLTVTSAQKNPTAFYLCATMDRGRSTNEKLFFGSGTQLSVL.

This clonotype was counted many times. The rearrangement links TRBV12-3 or TRBV12-4 to TRBJ1-6, with 8 bases matching TRBD1. V dropped 6 bases and J dropped 14; count of bases not matched to a gene: 3. There are 11 residues in the CDR3. The CDR3 bases are TGTGCCAGCAGCTCGACAGGGGCCCTCCACTTT. Its protein is CASSSTGALHF.

The sample holds many counts of this clonotype. The V gene is TRBV7-6, the J gene TRBJ2-3, with 16 bases fitting TRBD2. Germline V gives CDR1 SGHVS, CDR2 FNYEAQ. The CDR3 has 18 residues. V trimming: 5 bases; J trimming: 2 bases; junction bases outside the gene matches: 7. The CDR3 DNA reads TGTGCCAGCAGCGGTCCGGGACTAGCGGGAGGGGCCACAGATACGCAGTATTTT. Translating it yields CASSGPGLAGGATDTQYF.

There are a few counts of this clonotype. The rearrangement links TRBV27 to TRBJ1-2, with D possibly being TRBD1 (5 bases). This CDR3 region has 15 residues. The V gene lost 2 bases and the J gene lost 3 bases, with 13 bases spanning the gap. From germline, CDR1 is MNHEY and CDR2 SMNVEV (reference sequence). The CDR3 coding sequence is TGTGCCAGCAGTTTAACCGGGACTCCTTACTATGGCTACACCTTC. Translation: CASSLTGTPYYGYTF.

This clonotype was observed many times. The chain is built from TRBV24-1 and TRBJ2-2; D is unresolved. This CDR3 contains 16 residues. The V end was cut by 1 base, the J end by 4 bases, with 12 bases between. Per germline, CDR1 KGHDR and CDR2 SFDVKD. CDR3 DNA: TGTGCCACCAGTGATTTAGGCCAGACTTCCACCGGGGAGCTGTTTTTT. Its translation: CATSDLGQTSTGELFF.

The chain joins TRBV7-2 to TRBJ2-2, with 11 bases aligning to TRBD2. The CDR3 runs to 16 residues. Germline V gene data show CDR1 as SGHTA and CDR2 as FQGNSA. The junction had 5 bases not matched to a gene; V was cut back by 4 bases and J by 4 bases. The CDR3 DNA is TGTGCCAGCAGCTCTAGCGGGAGGCCGATCACCGGGGAGCTGTTTTTT. As protein: CASSSSGRPITGELFF.

The rearrangement links TRBV12-3 or TRBV12-4 to TRBJ2-1; either TRBD1 or TRBD2 may fit D (5 bases each). The CDR3 is 15 residues long. Trimming shortened V by 2 bases and J by 5 bases, and 13 bases separated the two germline ends. CDR3 sequence (DNA): TGTGCCAGCAGTTTATCAGGGACGTTAGACAATGAGCAGTTCTTC. Residues: CASSLSGTLDNEQFF.

Only a few counts were recorded for this clonotype. The chain combines TRBV12-3 or TRBV12-4 with TRBJ1-1; no clear D gene. The CDR3 spans 13 residues. V dropped 3 bases and J dropped 3 bases, with 8 bases sitting between them. CDR3 loop: CASSFNGHTEAFF. DNA for the CDR3: TGTGCCAGCAGTTTTAACGGTCACACTGAAGCTTTCTTT.

This clonotype was recorded a few times. The rearrangement links TRBV20-1 to TRBJ2-3; D is perhaps TRBD1 (5 bases). Trimming stripped 0 bases from V and 1 base from J, with 8 bases between. Germline loops: CDR1 DFQATT, CDR2 SNEGSKA (reference sequence). This CDR3 comprises 14 residues. In nucleotides, the CDR3 is TGCAGTGCTAGAGAAGGGGTGGGCACAGATACGCAGTATTTT. Its translation is CSAREGVGTDTQYF.